These 10 T cell receptor beta chains share one sample of origin, sequenced in a study of cytomegalovirus exposure and HLA in healthy donors. Amplification used 60 Vbeta primers and 13 Jbeta primers. Profiling relied on immunoSEQ multiplex PCR, and the TCRdb table lists in-frame clones only, not all of them. This repertoire shows about 67,000 clones, approximately 90% found once; its top ten account for about 12%. Sample: PBMCs. Receptor source: a woman aged 30 to 39 in good health and CMV-seropositive.

This chain joins TRBV7-9 and TRBJ1-2; 7 bases fit TRBD1. J was trimmed by 6 bases and V by 1 base; bases with no gene match: 14. Germline CDR1 and CDR2: SEHNR and FQNEAQ (reference sequence). CDR3 length equals 17 residues. The CDR3 coding sequence is TGTGCCAGCAGCTTAGGGAATACAGGGGCGATACGAGATGGCTACACCTTC. This translates into CASSLGNTGAIRDGYTF.

The rearrangement joins TRBV2 to TRBJ2-7, with 9 bases matching TRBD1. The CDR3 has 14 amino acids. CDR1 and CDR2 (germline): SNHLY, FYNNEI. The trim removed 6 bases at V and 4 bases at J, leaving 7 bases unmatched. For the CDR3, the DNA is TGTGCCAGCAGACCGGGACAGGGTCCTTACGAGCAGTACTTC. It specifies CASRPGQGPYEQYF. The full variable domain, its missing parts supplied by reference TRBV2 and TRBJ2-7, is EPEVTQTPSHQVTQMGQEVILRCVPISNHLYFYWYRQILGQKVEFLVSFYNNEISEKSEIFDDQFSVERPDGSNFTLKIRSTKLEDSAMYFCASRPGQGPYEQYFGPGTRLTVT.

The chain uses TRBV14 and TRBJ2-3, with D tentatively TRBD1 (6 bases). Germline CDR1 and CDR2: SGHDN and FVKESK. With 3 bases removed from V and 7 bases from J, the gap between germline ends came to 20 bases. The CDR3 is made up of 16 amino acids. Written as DNA, the CDR3 is TGTGCCAGCAGCCAGGACTTGGGCAGGGGATCAAATACGCAGTATTTT. Encoded protein: CASSQDLGRGSNTQYF.

The rearrangement uses TRBV11-2 and TRBJ1-1; maybe TRBD1 (6 bases). Germline V gives CDR1 SGHAT, CDR2 FQNNGV. The CDR3 contains 13 residues. The V end was cut by 3 bases, the J end by 12 bases, with 17 bases between. DNA of the CDR3: TGTGCCAGCAGCTTGGCTCGTGGGGGCGTAACTTTCTTT. This gives the protein CASSLARGGVTFF.

The sample holds a few counts of this clone. V usage is TRBV7-8 and J usage is TRBJ2-7, with D tentatively TRBD2 (6 bases). This CDR3 is built from 13 residues. Germline loops: CDR1 SGHVS, CDR2 FQNEAQ. Trimming shortened V by 5 bases and J by 7 bases, and 15 bases separated the two germline ends. CDR3 nucleotides: TGTGCCAGCAGCCTCACGGGGGTTCGGGAGCAGTACTTC. Its translation is CASSLTGVREQYF. The full variable domain, its missing parts supplied by reference TRBV7-8 and TRBJ2-7, is GAGVSQSPRYKVAKRGQDVALRCDPISGHVSLFWYQQALGQGPEFLTYFQNEAQLDKSGLPSDRFFAERPEGSVSTLKIQRTQQEDSAVYLCASSLTGVREQYFGPGTRLTVT.

The chain uses TRBV18 and TRBJ2-3, with 8 nucleotides matching TRBD2. Germline V gene lookup returns CDR1 KGHSH and CDR2 LQKENI. The V and J ends lost 5 bases and 3 bases, in that order; junction bases with no gene match: 1. This CDR3 contains 13 residues. The DNA of the CDR3 is TGTGCCAGCTCAAGCGGGAGAACAGATACGCAGTATTTT. Translation: CASSSGRTDTQYF.

This chain uses TRBV9 with TRBJ2-3; D possibly corresponds to TRBD2 (6 bases). The V gene lost 0 bases and the J gene lost 5 bases, with 16 bases spanning the gap. CDR3 length: 16 residues. The germline V gene has CDR1 SGDLS and CDR2 YYNGEE. The CDR3: CASSVGGTLGGDTQYF. In nucleotides, the CDR3 is TGTGCCAGCAGCGTAGGGGGTACCCTCGGGGGAGATACGCAGTATTTT.

The chain carries TRBV7-2 and TRBJ1-3, with 8 bases matching TRBD1. V lost 4 bases, J lost 4 bases, and 9 bases stayed unmatched. This CDR3 is built from 16 residues. The germline V gene has CDR1 SGHTA and CDR2 FQGNSA. Here the CDR3 reads CASSSQARGLGNTIYF. DNA for the CDR3: TGTGCCAGCAGCTCTCAAGCCAGGGGGCTAGGAAACACCATATATTTT.

V and J are TRBV9 and TRBJ2-1; 9 nucleotides line up with TRBD2. Germline values: CDR1 SGDLS, CDR2 YYNGEE. This CDR3 is 15 amino acids long. V shed 1 base and J 5 bases; nucleotides not matched to a gene: 4. The CDR3 nucleotides read TGTGCCAGCAGCGTACGCGGGAGGGGAGACAATGAGCAGTTCTTC. This sequence encodes CASSVRGRGDNEQFF.

The CDR3 here is CASSIYGQGNYGYTF. For the CDR3, the DNA is TGTGCCAGTAGTATATACGGACAGGGGAACTATGGCTACACCTTC. V gene TRBV19 combines with J gene TRBJ1-2, with 9 positions matching TRBD1. Germline CDR1 LNHDA, CDR2 SQIVND (reference sequence). Trimming removed 2 bases from V and 2 bases from J; junction bases left unmatched: 3. There are 15 residues in the CDR3.